These T cell receptor beta chains were read from a single sample in a study of blood T cell repertoires in COVID-19. Profiled with immunoSEQ multiplex PCR; TCRdb holds only in-frame clones, not every one. The sample lists 150,000 to 200,000 clones, roughly 80% seen once, with 5.2% in the top ten. The material sequenced was peripheral blood. The receptors here all came from a woman between 25 and 40 years old with acute or convalescent COVID-19. The CDR3 runs from the conserved cysteine through the conserved F or W. D genes are given only for firm matches. Where a row states a size, it is once, few, many or the class of an expanded clone; other rows omit it.

D,size,V,J,DNA,CDR3
-,-,TRBV5-1,TRBJ2-5,TGCGCCAGCAGCTCGGGAGCGAACCTTCGACAAGAGACCCAGTACTTC,CASSSGANLRQETQYF
TRBD1,-,TRBV5-1,TRBJ1-1,TGCGCCAGCAGCGAAACAGGGGGCAGTACTGAAGCTTTCTTT,CASSETGGSTEAFF
-,-,TRBV9,TRBJ1-2,TGTGCCAGCAGCGTAGACGTAGAGGGCTATGGCTACACCTTC,CASSVDVEGYGYTF
-,few,TRBV5-1,TRBJ2-5,TGCGCCAGCAGCTATGGACTCAAAGGGGAGACCCAGTACTTC,CASSYGLKGETQYF
TRBD1,-,TRBV28,TRBJ2-7,TGTGCCAGCAGTATAGATCACAGGGGAGACGAGCAGTACTTC,CASSIDHRGDEQYF
TRBD2,-,TRBV18,TRBJ2-5,TGTGCCAGCTCACGACTAGCGGGAAAAGAGACCCAGTACTTC,CASSRLAGKETQYF
-,-,TRBV19,TRBJ2-1,TGTGCCAGTAGTTGGGCAGGGGATTACAATGAGCAGTTCTTC,CASSWAGDYNEQFF
TRBD1,-,TRBV7-2,TRBJ1-5,TGTGCCAGCAGCGACCGGACAGGACCGAATCAGCCCCAGCATTTT,CASSDRTGPNQPQHF
TRBD2,-,TRBV6-5,TRBJ2-1,TGTGCCAGCAGTTACGAGCGGGACTACAATGAGCAGTTCTTC,CASSYERDYNEQFF
TRBD1,-,TRBV15,TRBJ1-2,TGTGCCACCAGCGGCAGGGGGGCGAACTATGGCTACACCTTC,CATSGRGANYGYTF
-,few,TRBV5-6,TRBJ2-3,TGTGCCAGCAGCTTGGTGGTAGTCGATACGCAGTATTTT,CASSLVVVDTQYF
-,-,TRBV5-4,TRBJ1-1,TGTGCCAGCAGCCCAGATCCCAGGGTGGGTCGGTTCACTGAAGCTTTCTTT,CASSPDPRVGRFTEAFF
-,-,TRBV2,TRBJ1-3,TGTGCCAGCAGTGCGGGGGGAACTCCTGGAAACACCATATATTTT,CASSAGGTPGNTIYF
-,-,TRBV11-2,TRBJ2-7,TGTGCCAGCAGCTTAGTAACAGGGAGTCCCTACGAGCAGTACTTC,CASSLVTGSPYEQYF
TRBD2,-,TRBV29-1,TRBJ2-1,TGCAGCGTTGAAGGACTAGCGGCGTTCTCCTACAATGAGCAGTTCTTC,CSVEGLAAFSYNEQFF
-,few,TRBV7-3,TRBJ1-2,TGTGCCAGCAGCCCGAATCCCATTGACAGAAGAAGACCCTCGGGTGGCTACACCTTC,CASSPNPIDRRRPSGGYTF
-,-,TRBV12-3/TRBV12-4,TRBJ2-7,TGTGCCAGCAGTTTGGAGTACGAGCAGTACTTC,CASSLEYEQYF
-,-,TRBV5-1,TRBJ2-2,TGCGCCAGCAGCTTGGATGGGCGCGGGACCGGGGAGCTGTTTTTT,CASSLDGRGTGELFF
-,few,TRBV4-1,TRBJ1-1,TGCGCCAGCAGCCAGTTACAGGGACGAAGGAACACTGAAGCTTTCTTT,CASSQLQGRRNTEAFF
-,-,TRBV7-9,TRBJ1-1,TGTGCCAGCAGCTTGATGGGGAGGAACACTGAAGCTTTCTTT,CASSLMGRNTEAFF
TRBD1,-,TRBV27,TRBJ2-7,TGTGCCAGCAGTCCTCGGACAGGGTGGACCTACGAGCAGTACTTC,CASSPRTGWTYEQYF
TRBD2,-,TRBV30,TRBJ2-3,TGTGCCTTCTCCGGGGCTAGCGGGGACACAGATACGCAGTATTTT,CAFSGASGDTDTQYF
TRBD1,-,TRBV3-1/TRBV3-2,TRBJ2-2,TGTGCCAGCAGCCCCTTCCGACAGGGGGGGAGATTCCGAGAGACCGGGGAGCTGTTTTTT,CASSPFRQGGRFRETGELFF
-,-,TRBV7-6,TRBJ1-1,TGTGCCAGCAGCCCCCGCCCCGGGGTCCCCCCGGGTGCTTTCTTT,CASSPRPGVPPGAFF
-,-,TRBV28,TRBJ2-7,TGTGCCAGCAGTTCGGTGAGCTACGAGCAGTACTTC,CASSSVSYEQYF
TRBD1,-,TRBV7-7,TRBJ1-1,TGTGCCAGCTCCGGGACAGCGGTTTTTGAAGCTTTCTTT,CASSGTAVFEAFF
TRBD1,-,TRBV18,TRBJ1-5,TGTGCCAGCTCATACGGGACAGGCGGTATATCGCCCCAGCATTTT,CASSYGTGGISPQHF
-,-,TRBV15,TRBJ2-5,TGTGCCACCAGCACCCGAAGAGTCCAAGAGACCCAGTACTTC,CATSTRRVQETQYF
-,-,TRBV9,TRBJ2-1,TGTGCCAGCAGCGTCCATCTAGCGAGTTACAATGAGCAGTTCTTC,CASSVHLASYNEQFF
-,once,TRBV7-2,TRBJ1-2,TGTGCCAGCAGCTTAGAGCGGGGCCCGATCCTCTATGGCTACACCTTC,CASSLERGPILYGYTF
-,-,TRBV2,TRBJ1-1,TGTGCCAGCAATCGACTAAAGGCAGGGAGGGCTTTCTTT,CASNRLKAGRAFF
-,-,TRBV6-6,TRBJ2-7,TGTGCCAGCAGATGGCAGTACGAGCAGTACTTC,CASRWQYEQYF
TRBD1,once,TRBV7-2,TRBJ1-1,TGTGCCAGCAGCTTGCTCGGACAGGGGAAGGCGGCTGAAGCTTTCTTT,CASSLLGQGKAAEAFF
TRBD1,once,TRBV7-3,TRBJ1-6,TGTGCCAGCAGCTCCTCCGGACAGGCTTCACCCCTCCACTTT,CASSSSGQASPLHF
-,-,TRBV3-1/TRBV3-2,TRBJ1-2,TGTGCCAGCAGCCAAGGCGGGCCCCGCTACACCTTC,CASSQGGPRYTF
TRBD2,-,TRBV28,TRBJ2-1,TGTGCCAGCAGTTCCGGGACTAGCGGGAGGGCGGCGTTCTTC,CASSSGTSGRAAFF
TRBD2,-,TRBV4-2,TRBJ2-3,TGTGCCAGCAGCCACCCACCGGGACTAGCGGGCACAGATACGCAGTATTTT,CASSHPPGLAGTDTQYF
TRBD1,-,TRBV2,TRBJ2-2,TGTGCCAGCAGTAGTGGCCGTAGGACAGGGAAGCCCGGGGAGCTGTTTTTT,CASSSGRRTGKPGELFF
-,-,TRBV5-1,TRBJ1-4,TGCGCCAGCAGCTTGTGGGGCAGGGGCTCTAATGAAAAACTGTTTTTT,CASSLWGRGSNEKLFF
TRBD2,-,TRBV6-4,TRBJ2-3,TGTGCCAGCAGTGACTCTGGGACTAGCGGGAGCACAGATACGCAGTATTTT,CASSDSGTSGSTDTQYF
-,-,TRBV7-3,TRBJ1-1,TGTGCCAGCAGCCCCGTGGGGGTGGGGGCAGCTTTCTTT,CASSPVGVGAAFF
TRBD1,-,TRBV3-1/TRBV3-2,TRBJ1-1,TGTGCCAGCAGCCAAAGAAGGGGGCGCGACACTGAAGCTTTCTTT,CASSQRRGRDTEAFF
-,-,TRBV7-2,TRBJ1-1,TGTGCCAGCAGTCCTCAGGGGCAGCAGGAAGCTTTCTTT,CASSPQGQQEAFF
-,few,TRBV27,TRBJ1-6,TGTGCCAGCAGCCCTTCAATCCGGGTTCGGTCACCCCTCCACTTT,CASSPSIRVRSPLHF
-,-,TRBV7-9,TRBJ2-6,TGTGCCAGCAGCGCCTCGACTAGCTCTGGGGCCAACGTCCTGACTTTC,CASSASTSSGANVLTF
TRBD1,-,TRBV28,TRBJ1-6,TGTGCCAGCATTCAGGGGACAGACTATAATTCACCCCTCCACTTT,CASIQGTDYNSPLHF
TRBD2,-,TRBV10-1,TRBJ2-2,TGCGCCAGCAGTTCGGGCGGACTAGCCTCACGCGCGGACACCGGGGAGCTGTTTTTT,CASSSGGLASRADTGELFF
TRBD1,-,TRBV2,TRBJ1-4,TGTGCCAGCAGGATGTTGGGGACAGGCCCTGAAAAACTGTTTTTT,CASRMLGTGPEKLFF
TRBD2,-,TRBV3-1/TRBV3-2,TRBJ2-5,TGTGCCAGCAGCCGAGGACTAGCGGGGGGTGGAGAGACCCAGTACTTC,CASSRGLAGGGETQYF
-,-,TRBV9,TRBJ2-6,TGTGCCAGCAGCCCGAGTATTAAGAGGGAGGACTCTGGGGCCAACGTCCTGACTTTC,CASSPSIKREDSGANVLTF
-,-,TRBV7-9,TRBJ1-3,TGTGCCAGCAGCTCCACTAAGGTGAACTCTGGAAACACCATATATTTT,CASSSTKVNSGNTIYF
TRBD2,-,TRBV6-5,TRBJ2-1,TGTGCCAGCAGTTACTCAGGGGAGGGCAGGGTGGCGTTCTTC,CASSYSGEGRVAFF